The rows below give T cell receptor beta chains drawn from one sample of a study of regulatory T cells in long-lasting Graves disease. TCRdb analysed the multiplex PCR reads with MiXCR anew, one entry per CDR3 protein. This sample has 680,000 or so distinct CDR3 sequences; about 16% occur once, and the top ten carry around a sixth. The same data also contributed to another study, on T cells in Graves' hyperthyroidism and ophthalmopathy.

Sequencing was performed on peripheral blood mononuclear cells (PBMCs), taken at new diagnosis, from a patient treated with antithyroid drugs. The source of these receptors is a woman aged 25-40 years with Graves disease. Both conserved end residues are trimmed from each CDR3.

J | V | CDR3
TRBJ2-1 | TRBV28 | ASSSRDRMYNEQF
TRBJ1-4 | TRBV7-9 | ASSLFATNEKLF
TRBJ1-4 | TRBV25-1 | ASSGGRDAYTSFF
TRBJ2-2 | TRBV6-1 | ASRGQATNTGELF
TRBJ1-2 | TRBV30 | AWSVMVYT
TRBJ2-5 | TRBV12-3/TRBV12-4 | ATKTGAVQETQY
TRBJ1-2 | TRBV3-1 | ASSADRVYGYT
TRBJ1-4 | TRBV2 | ASSVVREKLF
TRBJ2-7 | TRBV30 | AWGWRRQGTYEQY
TRBJ2-7 | TRBV5-1 | ASSLDTYEQY
TRBJ1-2 | TRBV28 | ASTSGRVTSGYT
TRBJ2-1 | TRBV18 | ASSYRGQGLYNEQF
TRBJ2-3 | TRBV24-1 | ATSDTGTGTDTQY
TRBJ1-4 | TRBV20-1 | SASFIYEKLF
TRBJ2-1 | TRBV20-1 | SAPRVSHGEQF
TRBJ1-1 | TRBV4-1 | ASSLISSRTRNTEAF
TRBJ1-5 | TRBV3-1 | ASSGESYYNQPQH
TRBJ2-1 | TRBV7-9 | ASSSGTGGHEQF
TRBJ1-5 | TRBV20-1 | SARGGPGGMNQPQH
TRBJ2-1 | TRBV18 | ASSPRRGTKYNEQF
TRBJ1-6 | TRBV27 | ASSFKTTGTNSPLH
TRBJ2-2 | TRBV10-2 | ASSGTNTGELF
TRBJ1-6 | TRBV2 | ASRDYRGANSPLH
TRBJ2-7 | TRBV29-1 | SVETGTGDYEQY
TRBJ2-3 | TRBV11-2 | ASSVQAGTSGTTDTQY
TRBJ1-3 | TRBV2 | ASTSNRGVRNTIY
TRBJ2-7 | TRBV7-9 | ASTIWGLEQY
TRBJ2-5 | TRBV7-9 | ASSLDAGRGETQY
TRBJ2-3 | TRBV20-1 | SAQGSAGSPDTQY
TRBJ2-1 | TRBV12-3/TRBV12-4 | ASSHSGSSYNEQF
TRBJ2-3 | TRBV27 | ASGTTIYTDTQY
TRBJ2-3 | TRBV6-2/TRBV6-3 | ASSDLTGKGY
TRBJ2-7 | TRBV2 | ASSEGTGYYEQY
TRBJ1-1 | TRBV18 | ASSEGGRVAF
TRBJ2-7 | TRBV2 | ASRSGTGAGEQY
TRBJ2-7 | TRBV11-1 | ASSLSYSDSYEQY
TRBJ1-5 | TRBV20-1 | SAHRQGSPQH
TRBJ2-2 | TRBV6-1 | ASSVPWDSLSAGELF
TRBJ2-7 | TRBV11-2 | ASSLGWDGYYEQY
TRBJ1-1 | TRBV9 | ASSADRGLGEAF
TRBJ2-7 | TRBV11-2 | ASRLPGQGAYEQY
TRBJ2-5 | TRBV29-1 | SVEDPDGGGKETQY
TRBJ1-6 | TRBV6-5 | ASSYSLRLEAPLH
TRBJ2-1 | TRBV7-6 | ASSKGLNEQF
TRBJ2-2 | TRBV7-2 | ASSSLAGVQAGELF
TRBJ2-2 | TRBV5-1 | ASRSITNTGELF
TRBJ2-1 | TRBV6-2/TRBV6-3 | ATGDPWSNEQF
TRBJ2-1 | TRBV7-3 | ASSFIAPHPGF
TRBJ1-1 | TRBV6-1 | ASSPRGVLLDTEAF